This T cell receptor beta chain derives from a study of cytomegalovirus exposure and HLA in healthy donors. CDR1 MGHRA and CDR2 YSYEKL come from the germline V gene. The CDR3 runs to 14 residues. J was trimmed by 4 bases and V by 4 bases; bases with no gene match: 4. This clone was seen a few times. The study ran its PCR with 60 Vbeta and 13 Jbeta primers. Profiling relied on immunoSEQ multiplex PCR, and the TCRdb table lists in-frame clones only, not all of them. The sample consists of about 170,000 clones, roughly 81% of them appearing once. Sequenced material: PBMCs. V is TRBV4-1 and J is TRBJ2-3, with 8 bases fitting TRBD2. The sequence was obtained from a woman aged 18-29 years in good health and CMV-seropositive. The CDR3 DNA sequence: TGCGCCAGCAGCCGGGGACTAGTGGCAGATACGCAGTATTTT. Its translation is CASSRGLVADTQYF.